These 17 T cell receptor beta chains originate from one sample sequenced in a study of radiotherapy plus CTLA-4 blockade in lung cancer. Only in-frame clones appear in the TCRdb table, and some are missing; sequencing was by immunoSEQ multiplex PCR. The table has 30,000 to 50,000 clones, 79% seen once; the top ten hold roughly a quarter. The sequencing used peripheral blood, collected from a patient treated with radiotherapy plus ipilimumab. These receptors came from a human donor with non-small cell lung cancer that progressed on radiotherapy plus ipilimumab.

The genes are TRBV5-1 and TRBJ2-7, with 12 positions matching TRBD2. Trimming took 0 bases from V and 2 from J; bases not matched to a gene: 9. This CDR3 spans 18 amino acids. Germline lookup yields CDR1 SGHRS and CDR2 YFSETQ. As DNA, the CDR3 is TGCGCCAGCAGCTTGGTGGCAAGGACTAGCGGGGACACCTACGAGCAGTACTTC. Translated: CASSLVARTSGDTYEQYF.

The chain is built from TRBV9 and TRBJ2-5; 8 bases align to TRBD2. This CDR3 comprises 15 residues. Per the germline V gene, CDR1 is SGDLS and CDR2 is YYNGEE. The V gene end was trimmed by 3 bases and the J gene end by 4 bases; junction bases not matched to a gene: 8. CDR3 region: CASSAAGSGGETQYF. DNA of the CDR3: TGTGCCAGCAGCGCCGCGGGGAGCGGGGGAGAGACCCAGTACTTC.

The genes are TRBV6-5 and TRBJ2-3, with 7 bases matching TRBD1. V lost 2 bases and J lost 1; bases outside the gene matches: 0. Germline V gene lookup returns CDR1 MNHEY and CDR2 SVGAGI. The CDR3 runs to 14 residues. The CDR3 nucleotides are TGTGCCAGCAGTTACCAGGGGGGCACAGATACGCAGTATTTT. Translated, it gives CASSYQGGTDTQYF.

Here the CDR3 reads CASSPRWDRLNTGELFF. DNA of the CDR3: TGTGCCAGCAGCCCCCGTTGGGACAGATTGAACACCGGGGAGCTGTTTTTT. This rearrangement joins TRBV11-3 to TRBJ2-2, with 7 bases that match TRBD1. The CDR3 has 17 amino acids. Germline CDR1 is SGHNT and CDR2 is YENEEA. V lost 5 bases and J lost 1; bases outside the gene matches: 10.

The genes are TRBV19 and TRBJ1-1; TRBD1 might be the D (6 bases). This CDR3 region has 14 residues. Germline-derived CDR1 and CDR2 are LNHDA and SQIVND (reference sequence). The V end lost 7 bases, the J end lost 3 bases, and 15 bases lay between the germline ends. For the CDR3, the DNA is TGTGCCAGTACCCTGGGGGGGCGATACACTGAAGCTTTCTTT. Amino acids: CASTLGGRYTEAFF.

The chain recombines TRBV19 with TRBJ2-3; 7 bases match TRBD1. Germline values: CDR1 LNHDA, CDR2 SQIVND (reference sequence). Trimming removed 5 bases from V and 0 bases from J; junction bases left unmatched: 8. The CDR3 length is 16 residues. This CDR3 is CASSLRDRASTDTQYF. The CDR3, as DNA: TGTGCCAGTAGTCTCCGGGACAGAGCTAGCACAGATACGCAGTATTTT. Full variable domain (missing parts from reference TRBV19 and TRBJ2-3): DGGITQSPKYLFRKEGQNVTLSCEQNLNHDAMYWYRQDPGQGLRLIYYSQIVNDFQKGDIAEGYSVSREKKESFPLTVTSAQKNPTAFYLCASSLRDRASTDTQYFGPGTRLTVL.

This clone was observed a single time. CDR3 bases: TGTGCCAGCAGCCAATCCATAGACACAGATACGCAGTATTTT. The encoded protein is CASSQSIDTDTQYF. The chain has TRBV2 and TRBJ2-3; D gene unclear. The germline V and J ends were trimmed by 6 bases and 2 bases, with 12 bases remaining between them. The CDR3 runs to 14 residues. The germline gives CDR1 SNHLY, CDR2 FYNNEI.

V usage is TRBV5-1 and J usage is TRBJ2-5; D is possibly TRBD1 (6 bases). Germline V gene sequence: CDR1 SGHRS, CDR2 YFSETQ. Trimming pared 2 bases from V and 1 base from J, leaving 12 bases between. This CDR3 spans 15 amino acids. CDR3 sequence reads: CASSFSTGSQETQYF. The CDR3, as DNA: TGCGCCAGCAGCTTCTCGACAGGAAGCCAAGAGACCCAGTACTTC.

The V gene is TRBV19, the J gene TRBJ1-2; 7 positions match TRBD1. There are 16 residues in the CDR3. Germline V CDR1 and CDR2: LNHDA, SQIVND (reference sequence). V was pared by 2 bases and J by 1 base, with 7 bases of the junction left unmatched. CDR3 DNA sequence: TGTGCCAGTAGTATAATAAGGGACAGCCGTAACTATGGCTACACCTTC. Its translation is CASSIIRDSRNYGYTF. Based on the CDR3 plus reference TRBV19 and TRBJ1-2, the full variable domain is DGGITQSPKYLFRKEGQNVTLSCEQNLNHDAMYWYRQDPGQGLRLIYYSQIVNDFQKGDIAEGYSVSREKKESFPLTVTSAQKNPTAFYLCASSIIRDSRNYGYTFGSGTRLTVV.

This chain uses TRBV5-1 with TRBJ2-7; D is perhaps TRBD2 (5 bases). This CDR3 spans 14 amino acids. The V gene lost 2 bases and the J gene lost 2 bases, with 11 bases spanning the gap. The germline gives CDR1 SGHRS, CDR2 YFSETQ. The CDR3 nucleotides read TGCGCCAGCAGCTTCCGGGATCCTCCCTACGAGCAGTACTTC. Its protein product is CASSFRDPPYEQYF.

J is TRBJ2-3 and V is TRBV7-2, with no clear D. The CDR3 is made up of 14 amino acids. The V end was cut by 0 bases, the J end by 2 bases, with 6 bases between. Germline V gene data show CDR1 as SGHTA and CDR2 as FQGNSA. The CDR3 region has the DNA TGTGCCAGCAGCTTAGCGACTTTCACAGATACGCAGTATTTT. It translates to CASSLATFTDTQYF.

The J gene is TRBJ1-2, the V gene TRBV7-2; 8 nucleotides align to TRBD1. Germline V gene lookup returns CDR1 SGHTA and CDR2 FQGNSA. After removal of 5 bases from V and 4 bases from J, the junction contained 3 bases not matched to a gene. CDR3 size: 13 residues. Here the CDR3 DNA reads TGTGCCAGCAGCCTTGACAGGGGCTATGGCTACACCTTC. Translated, it gives CASSLDRGYGYTF.

This chain links TRBV4-1 with TRBJ1-4; 9 bases agree with TRBD1. The CDR3 loop spans 16 amino acids. CDR1 and CDR2 from the germline V gene are MGHRA and YSYEKL. Losses at the gene ends were 0 bases for V and 7 bases for J; bases not matched to a gene: 6. The CDR3 region has the DNA TGCGCCAGCAGCCAAGATGCAACAGGGGGCTTTGAAAAACTGTTTTTT. Translation gives CASSQDATGGFEKLFF.

The CDR3 nucleotides are TGTGCCAGCTCACCAGACAGATACAACTATGGCTACACCTTC. It is translated as CASSPDRYNYGYTF. The chain recombines TRBV18 with TRBJ1-2; possibly TRBD1 for D (5 bases). The CDR3 extends over 14 amino acids. Deletions cut 2 bases from V and 2 bases from J, with 9 bases between. In germline, CDR1 is KGHSH, CDR2 LQKENI.

V and J are TRBV4-3 and TRBJ1-2; possible D gene TRBD1, 5 bases. From germline, CDR1 is LGHNA and CDR2 YSLEER. The CDR3 contains 16 residues. Between the trimmed V and J ends, which lost 0 bases and 8 bases, there was a span of 19 bases. The CDR3 sequence is CASSQDWAGSLEGYTF. CDR3 DNA sequence: TGCGCCAGCAGCCAAGATTGGGCAGGGTCACTTGAGGGCTACACCTTC.

V is TRBV6-1 and J is TRBJ2-7; 9 bases line up with TRBD2. Trimming removed 4 bases from V and 4 bases from J; junction bases left unmatched: 8. The CDR3 extends over 15 amino acids. Germline assignment: CDR1 MNHNS and CDR2 SASEGT. The CDR3 spells CASSGTERGDYEQYF. In nucleotides, the CDR3 is TGTGCCAGCAGTGGGACCGAGCGGGGGGATTACGAGCAGTACTTC.

The chain combines TRBV19 with TRBJ2-2; the match to TRBD1 covers 8 bases. Germline V gives CDR1 LNHDA, CDR2 SQIVND (reference sequence). Trimming cost V 6 bases and J 5 bases; bases outside gene matches: 8. CDR3 size: 15 residues. CDR3 sequence (DNA): TGTGCCAGTAGAACGGACAGGGCTTTGACCGGGGAGCTGTTTTTT. Translation: CASRTDRALTGELFF.